The 2 T cell receptor beta chains given below trace back to one sample, sequenced in a study of cytomegalovirus exposure and HLA in healthy donors. PCR used 60 Vbeta primers and 13 Jbeta primers. Sequencing used immunoSEQ multiplex PCR; TCRdb keeps in-frame clones, though not all of them. The table records 100,000 to 150,000 clones, approximately 10% of them present only once. The specimen sequenced was PBMCs. The receptors shown here come from a woman aged 18 to 35 in good health and CMV-seropositive.

This clone was counted between two and nine times. The chain is built from TRBV7-9 and TRBJ2-1; 10 bases fit TRBD2. V lost 8 bases to trimming and J lost 5 bases; unmatched junction nucleotides: 15. CDR1 is SEHNR, CDR2 FQNEAQ, per germline (reference sequence). This CDR3 comprises 17 residues. The CDR3 nucleotides are TGTGCCAGCGCCCTTTCTCCCCTGAGCGGGGGGGACAATGAGCAGTTCTTC. Its translation is CASALSPLSGGDNEQFF.

DNA of the CDR3: TGTGCCAGCAGTCCGAGACAGGCTATGAACACTGAAGCTTTCTTT. Amino acids: CASSPRQAMNTEAFF. The V gene is TRBV2, the J gene TRBJ1-1; possibly TRBD1 for D (6 bases). The CDR3 is 15 amino acids. Trimming removed 5 bases at V and 0 bases at J, with 13 bases between. The germline V gene encodes CDR1 SNHLY and CDR2 FYNNEI.